This T cell receptor beta chain is from a study of Ad26.COV2.S vaccination and SARS-CoV-2 variants. Profiled with immunoSEQ multiplex PCR; TCRdb holds only in-frame clones, not every one. The sample comprises 350,000 to 500,000 clones, 75% to 95% of which are singletons, and 9% to 15% rests with the top ten. Treatment denoted: some 20 received Ad26.COV2.S at low or high dose, single or two shots; 5 received placebo; per-sample allocation not given. Sampling happened 63 days after the first vaccine or placebo injection. CDR1 and CDR2 (germline): LNHDA, SQIVND (reference sequence). J was trimmed by 5 bases and V by 0 bases; bases with no gene match: 17. CDR3 size: 20 residues.

V and J are TRBV19 and TRBJ2-2; 8 nucleotides match TRBD1. This clonotype originated in a person aged 18-65 years who received the Ad26.COV2.S COVID-19 vaccine or a placebo. Specimen: peripheral blood, collected in a trial of Ad26.COV2.S vaccine versus placebo. CDR3 residues: CASSIDWWARGLMRTGELFF. As DNA, the CDR3 is TGTGCCAGTAGTATAGATTGGTGGGCCAGGGGGCTTATGAGGACCGGGGAGCTGTTTTTT.